This section outlines one T cell receptor (beta chain) sequence together with its context. The CDR3 is made up of 15 amino acids. J lost 8 bases, V lost 0 bases, and 8 bases had no gene match. CDR1 is LGHNA and CDR2 is YNFKEQ in the germline V gene. Assay: immunoSEQ multiplex PCR; the TCRdb copy retains only in-frame clones and omits some. The table has roughly 640,000 clones, under 80% seen once. The sample belongs to a study of shared clonotypes between healthy human individuals. The specimen sequenced was memory CD4+ T cells sorted from blood. Subset given: CD45RA-negative fraction. J is TRBJ1-2 and V is TRBV4-2; 8 nucleotides match TRBD1. The receptor's source is a woman in her 30s in good health. This chain's CDR3 is CASSQESSGGQGYTF. DNA of the CDR3: TGTGCCAGCAGCCAAGAATCATCAGGGGGCCAAGGCTACACCTTC.